This T cell receptor (beta chain) was recorded in a study of blood T cell repertoires in COVID-19. The CDR3 sequence is 15 residues long. Germline V CDR1 and CDR2: LNHNV, YYDKDF (reference sequence). With 8 bases clipped from V and 2 bases from J, the junction kept 8 bases outside the gene matches. As processed by the authors: The authors estimated nucleated cell counts from reference gene primer amplification. Clones were sequenced by immunoSEQ multiplex PCR, and TCRdb holds only the in-frame ones, with some missing. That table supplies the V and J calls and clone size; D and trimming were determined from the DNA. The profile shows some 180,000 clones, 80% to 85% of them singletons.

V is TRBV15 and J is TRBJ1-5, with TRBD1 identical over 8 bases. Sequencing was carried out using peripheral blood. This TCR derives from a woman aged 40 to 50 with COVID-19, enrolled during active disease. This CDR3 reads CATARQGLGNQPQHF. The DNA of the CDR3 is TGTGCCACCGCAAGACAGGGGCTTGGCAATCAGCCCCAGCATTTT.